Shown below are 20 T cell receptor beta chains from a single sample sequenced in a study of blood T cell repertoires in COVID-19. The protocol was immunoSEQ multiplex PCR, while the TCRdb copy is restricted to in-frame clones and leaves out a portion. The sample includes about 400,000 clones, roughly 87% seen only once; the top ten take roughly 2%. The specimen was PBMCs or T cells enriched from blood (not recorded which). Every receptor here comes from a woman aged 40 to 50 with acute COVID-19.

The J gene is TRBJ1-6, the V gene TRBV15; 9 positions match TRBD1. The CDR3 length is 13 residues. Losses at the gene ends were 3 bases for V and 13 bases for J; bases not matched to a gene: 4. Germline V CDR1 and CDR2: LNHNV, YYDKDF (reference sequence). DNA of the CDR3: TGTGCCACCAGCAGCGGGACAGGGTTGCCCCTCCACTTT. Amino acids: CATSSGTGLPLHF.

J is TRBJ2-1 and V is TRBV25-1; D may be TRBD1 (5 bases). The CDR3 length is 13 residues. CDR1 and CDR2 (germline): MGHDK, SYGVNS. Trimming took off 8 bases at V and 4 bases at J, with 12 bases between the two ends. The CDR3 is CASSRRQYNEQFF. The CDR3 nucleotides read TGTGCCAGCTCAAGGAGACAGTACAATGAGCAGTTCTTC.

This chain links TRBV5-4 with TRBJ2-2, with a tentative D call TRBD2 (6 bases). Deletions cut 0 bases from V and 4 bases from J, with 13 bases between. Germline V gene data show CDR1 as SGHNT and CDR2 as YYREEE (reference sequence). The CDR3 spans 16 residues. The chain's CDR3 is CASSLEGRGSTGELFF. In nucleotides, the CDR3 is TGTGCCAGCAGCTTGGAAGGGCGGGGATCCACCGGGGAGCTGTTTTTT.

The rearrangement links TRBV3-1 (or the pseudogene TRBV3-2) to TRBJ2-7; D is uncertain. The germline V gene has CDR1 LGHDT and CDR2 YNNKEL (reference sequence). Deletions cut 4 bases from V and 7 bases from J, with 11 bases between. This CDR3 has 12 residues. The CDR3 reads CASSLGKWEQYF. As DNA, the CDR3 is TGTGCCAGCAGCCTGGGCAAGTGGGAGCAGTACTTC.

The CDR3 sequence is CASSQGQGNSNQPQHF. CDR3 nucleotide sequence: TGTGCCAGCAGCCAAGGCCAGGGCAATAGCAATCAGCCCCAGCATTTT. The chain couples TRBV3-1 (or the pseudogene TRBV3-2) to TRBJ1-5; D is possibly TRBD1 (5 bases). Trimming stripped 1 base from V and 0 bases from J, with 10 bases between. The CDR3 sequence is 16 residues long. Germline CDR1 LGHDT, CDR2 YNNKEL (reference sequence).

This chain links TRBV9 with TRBJ2-5; 9 nucleotides agree with TRBD2. Germline lookup yields CDR1 SGDLS and CDR2 YYNGEE. The CDR3 has 14 amino acids. V dropped 4 bases and J dropped 4; count of bases not matched to a gene: 5. CDR3 nucleotide sequence: TGTGCCAGCAGCACGGGACTAGCTTCAGAGACCCAGTACTTC. This encodes CASSTGLASETQYF.

The J gene is TRBJ1-2, the V gene TRBV12-3 or TRBV12-4; 8 nucleotides agree with TRBD1. V dropped 1 base and J dropped 11; count of bases not matched to a gene: 3. CDR3 length: 12 amino acids. The CDR3 spells CASSLVQGEYTF. In nucleotides, the CDR3 is TGTGCCAGCAGTTTAGTACAGGGGGAATACACCTTC.

Points on this clone: Other DNA sequences within the sample encode an identical CDR3. The V call is TRBV9, the J call TRBJ1-2; the D is unclear. The CDR3 has 12 amino acids. The ends were cut back, 2 bases at V and 0 bases at J, with 2 bases in the middle. Germline assignment: CDR1 SGDLS and CDR2 YYNGEE. This CDR3 reads CASSVSNYGYTF. CDR3 bases: TGTGCCAGCAGCGTCTCTAACTATGGCTACACCTTC.

This clone was observed a handful of times. The chain employs TRBV7-8 and TRBJ1-5; possibly TRBD1 for D (5 bases). V lost 1 base and J lost 2, with 12 bases in between. From germline, CDR1 is SGHVS and CDR2 FQNEAQ. This CDR3 region has 16 residues. This chain's CDR3 is CASSLDSRVGNQPQHF. CDR3 coding DNA: TGTGCCAGCAGCTTAGATTCCAGGGTGGGCAATCAGCCCCAGCATTTT.

The chain employs TRBV27 and TRBJ2-5; D is undetermined. V gave up 2 bases and J gave up 5 bases, with 9 bases separating them. Germline CDR1 is MNHEY and CDR2 is SMNVEV (reference sequence). The CDR3 sequence is 13 residues long. The CDR3 region has the DNA TGTGCCAGCAGTTTAGGCGGTTGGGAGACCCAGTACTTC. It translates to CASSLGGWETQYF.

As for this clone: An end of the junction differs from the germline gene, which may be a read error. This chain uses TRBV7-9 with TRBJ2-3; tentatively, D is TRBD2 (5 bases). Germline CDR1 and CDR2: SEHNR and FQNEAQ (reference sequence). The CDR3 runs 14 residues. Here the CDR3 reads CAGSLTVLADTQYF. The CDR3 DNA reads as TGTGCCGGCAGCTTAACGGTACTAGCAGATACGCAGTATTTT. The variable domain in full, with the rest retrieved from reference TRBV7-9 and TRBJ2-3, is DTGVSQNPRHKITKRGQNVTFRCDPISEHNRLYWYRQTLGQGPEFLTYFQNEAQLEKSRLLSDRFSAERPKGSFSTLEIQRTEQGDSAMYLCAGSLTVLADTQYFGPGTRLTVL.

The V call is TRBV19, the J call TRBJ2-5, with 9 bases identical to TRBD2. Trimming at V came to 2 bases and at J to 2 bases, leaving 6 bases not matched to a gene. The germline gives CDR1 LNHDA, CDR2 SQIVND (reference sequence). The CDR3 has 16 amino acids. The CDR3 spells CASSISGLAGQETQYF. Here the CDR3 DNA reads TGTGCCAGTAGTATATCGGGCCTAGCGGGGCAAGAGACCCAGTACTTC.

This clone was picked up one time. The V and J genes are TRBV6-5 and TRBJ1-1; D is possibly TRBD1 (6 bases). The ends were cut back, 4 bases at V and 2 bases at J, with 8 bases in the middle. CDR1 is MNHEY and CDR2 is SVGAGI in the germline V gene. The CDR3 covers 13 residues. This CDR3 reads CASSSGGNTEAFF. The CDR3 DNA follows: TGTGCCAGCAGTTCGGGGGGCAACACTGAAGCTTTCTTT.

The V and J genes are TRBV9 and TRBJ1-3; 8 positions match TRBD1. The V gene's germline CDR1 is SGDLS and CDR2 YYNGEE. CDR3 length: 16 amino acids. The junction had 10 bases not matched to a gene; V was cut back by 6 bases and J by 2 bases. The CDR3: CASTRDRGDTGNTIYF. The CDR3 DNA reads as TGTGCCAGCACCCGCGACAGGGGCGACACTGGAAACACCATATATTTT.

The V and J genes are TRBV29-1 and TRBJ2-2, with 8 bases fitting TRBD2. V gave up 0 bases and J gave up 3 bases; unmatched junction bases: 3. The CDR3 sequence is 15 residues long. CDR1 and CDR2 (germline): SQVTM, ANQGSEA. CDR3 protein: CSVEEPSGYTGELFF. In DNA form, the CDR3 reads TGCAGCGTTGAAGAGCCTAGCGGGTACACCGGGGAGCTGTTTTTT.

This sequence joins TRBV9 and TRBJ2-5; the D gene is possibly TRBD2 (6 bases). This CDR3 contains 15 residues. The V gene lost 3 bases and the J gene lost 2 bases, with 14 bases spanning the gap. CDR1 and CDR2 (germline): SGDLS, YYNGEE. The CDR3 loop reads CASSELTSGQETQYF. The CDR3 DNA is TGTGCCAGCAGCGAACTGACTAGTGGGCAAGAGACCCAGTACTTC.

The chain couples TRBV3-1 (or the pseudogene TRBV3-2) to TRBJ2-7, with a possible D match to TRBD1 (6 bases). In germline, CDR1 is LGHDT, CDR2 YNNKEL (reference sequence). The CDR3 sequence is 15 residues long. Deletions cut 1 base from V and 2 bases from J, with 12 bases between. The CDR3 DNA reads TGTGCCAGCAGCCAAGGCGTACAGGGCACCTACGAGCAGTACTTC. This translates into CASSQGVQGTYEQYF.

This clone was detected once. The J gene is TRBJ2-3, the V gene TRBV18; 10 bases agree with TRBD1. Germline trimming cut 3 bases from V and 2 bases from J; bases unmatched to any gene: 2. Germline-derived CDR1 and CDR2 are KGHSH and LQKENI. The length of the CDR3 is 15 residues. The DNA of the CDR3 is TGTGCCAGCTCACCCGGGACAGGGGACACAGATACGCAGTATTTT. Encoded protein: CASSPGTGDTDTQYF.

The chain couples TRBV19 to TRBJ1-2, with 7 bases identical to TRBD1. The length of the CDR3 is 15 residues. The V segment lost 5 bases and the J segment 3 bases; nucleotides outside the gene matches: 9. Germline assignment: CDR1 LNHDA and CDR2 SQIVND (reference sequence). Here the CDR3 reads CASSAGKTGHYGYTF. The CDR3 nucleotides are TGTGCCAGTAGTGCGGGGAAGACAGGGCACTATGGCTACACCTTC.

This chain links TRBV2 with TRBJ1-5, with a weak D call TRBD1 (6 bases). The V end was cut by 1 base, the J end by 5 bases, with 12 bases between. The CDR3 loop spans 15 amino acids. Germline V gene data show CDR1 as SNHLY and CDR2 as FYNNEI. In DNA, the CDR3 is TGTGCCAGCAGTGAAGAGCAGGGGAAGGATCAGCCCCAGCATTTT. This gives the protein CASSEEQGKDQPQHF.